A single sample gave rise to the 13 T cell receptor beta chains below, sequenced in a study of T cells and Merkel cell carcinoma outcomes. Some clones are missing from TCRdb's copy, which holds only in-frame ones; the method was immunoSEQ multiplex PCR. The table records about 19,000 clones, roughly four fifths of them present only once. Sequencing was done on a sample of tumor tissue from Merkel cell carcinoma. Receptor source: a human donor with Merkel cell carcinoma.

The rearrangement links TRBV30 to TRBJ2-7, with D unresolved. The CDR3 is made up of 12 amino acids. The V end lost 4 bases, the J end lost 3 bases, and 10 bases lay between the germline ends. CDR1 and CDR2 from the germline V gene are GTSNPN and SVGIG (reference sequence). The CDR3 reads CAWTGPNYEQYF. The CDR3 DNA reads TGTGCCTGGACCGGGCCTAACTACGAGCAGTACTTC.

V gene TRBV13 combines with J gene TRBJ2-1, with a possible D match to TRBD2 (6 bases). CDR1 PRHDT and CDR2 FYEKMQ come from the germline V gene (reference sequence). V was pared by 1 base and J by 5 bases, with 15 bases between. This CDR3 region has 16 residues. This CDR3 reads CASSLAGRGNDNEQFF. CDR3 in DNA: TGTGCCAGCAGCTTAGCCGGACGGGGGAATGACAATGAGCAGTTCTTC.

This CDR3 is CASSLPIGPESKNIQYF. The CDR3, as DNA: TGTGCCAGCAGCTTACCTATTGGGCCCGAGTCCAAAAACATTCAGTACTTC. The rearrangement joins TRBV5-4 to TRBJ2-4; D is ambiguous. The CDR3 totals 17 residues. V dropped 2 bases and J dropped 2 bases, with 17 bases sitting between them. Germline lookup yields CDR1 SGHNT and CDR2 YYREEE (reference sequence). Drawing the rest from reference TRBV5-4 and TRBJ2-4, the complete variable domain is ETGVTQSPTHLIKTRGQQVTLRCSSQSGHNTVSWYQQALGQGPQFIFQYYREEENGRGNFPPRFSGLQFPNYSSELNVNALELDDSALYLCASSLPIGPESKNIQYFGAGTRLSVL.

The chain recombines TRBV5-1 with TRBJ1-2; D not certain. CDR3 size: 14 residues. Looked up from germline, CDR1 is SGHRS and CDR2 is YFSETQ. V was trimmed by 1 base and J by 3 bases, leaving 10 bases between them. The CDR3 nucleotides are TGCGCCAGCAGCTTGATGGTCTCGGACTATGGCTACACCTTC. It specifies CASSLMVSDYGYTF.

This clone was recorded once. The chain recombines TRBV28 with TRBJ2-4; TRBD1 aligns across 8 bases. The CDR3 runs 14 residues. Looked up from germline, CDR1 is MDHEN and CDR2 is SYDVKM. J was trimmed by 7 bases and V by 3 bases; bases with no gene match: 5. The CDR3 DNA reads TGTGCCAGCAGTTTGTCGGACAGGGCGAACATTCAGTACTTC. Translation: CASSLSDRANIQYF.

DNA of the CDR3: TGTGCCAGCAGTGGCTACAGGGCTCAAGCTTTCTTT. Its protein is CASSGYRAQAFF. The rearrangement uses TRBV28 and TRBJ1-1, with D possibly TRBD1 on 6 matching bases. V lost 5 bases to trimming and J lost 9 bases, with 13 bases between them. Germline CDR1 and CDR2: MDHEN and SYDVKM. The CDR3 extends over 12 amino acids.

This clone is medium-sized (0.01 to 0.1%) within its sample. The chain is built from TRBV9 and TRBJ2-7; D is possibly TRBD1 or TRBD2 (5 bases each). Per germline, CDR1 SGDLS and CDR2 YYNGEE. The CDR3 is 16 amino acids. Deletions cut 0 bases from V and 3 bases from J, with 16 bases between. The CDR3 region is CASSVDSGWGYYEQYF. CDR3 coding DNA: TGTGCCAGCAGCGTAGATTCAGGGTGGGGGTACTACGAGCAGTACTTC. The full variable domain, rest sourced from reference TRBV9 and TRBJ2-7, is DSGVTQTPKHLITATGQRVTLRCSPRSGDLSVYWYQQSLDQGLQFLIQYYNGEERAKGNILERFSAQQFPDLHSELNLSSLELGDSALYFCASSVDSGWGYYEQYFGPGTRLTVT.

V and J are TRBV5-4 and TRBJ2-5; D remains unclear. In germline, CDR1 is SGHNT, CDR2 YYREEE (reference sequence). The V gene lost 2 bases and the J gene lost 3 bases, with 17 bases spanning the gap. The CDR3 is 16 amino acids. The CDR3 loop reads CASSLDSRPRKETQYF. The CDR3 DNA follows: TGTGCCAGCAGCTTAGATTCGCGCCCTAGGAAAGAGACCCAGTACTTC.

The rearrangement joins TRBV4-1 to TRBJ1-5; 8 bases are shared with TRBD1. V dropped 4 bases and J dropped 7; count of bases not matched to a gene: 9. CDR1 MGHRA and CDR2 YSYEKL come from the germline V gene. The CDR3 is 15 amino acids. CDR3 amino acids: CASSRGTGRSQPQHF. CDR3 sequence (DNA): TGCGCCAGCAGCCGGGGGACAGGAAGAAGCCAGCCCCAGCATTTT.

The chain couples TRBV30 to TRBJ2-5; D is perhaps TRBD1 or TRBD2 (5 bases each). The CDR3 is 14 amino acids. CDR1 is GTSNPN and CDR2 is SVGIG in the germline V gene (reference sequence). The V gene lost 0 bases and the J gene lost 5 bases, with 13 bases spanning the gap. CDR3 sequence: CAWSVGAGGETQYF. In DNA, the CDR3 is TGTGCCTGGAGTGTAGGGGCAGGCGGGGAGACCCAGTACTTC.

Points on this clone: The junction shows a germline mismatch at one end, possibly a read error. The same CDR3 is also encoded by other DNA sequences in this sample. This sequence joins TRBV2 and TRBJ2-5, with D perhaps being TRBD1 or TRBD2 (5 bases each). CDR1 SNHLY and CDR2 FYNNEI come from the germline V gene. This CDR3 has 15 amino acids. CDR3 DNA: TGTGCCAGCAGTGAAGGGCTCCGGGGCCAAGAGACTCAGTACTTC. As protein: CASSEGLRGQETQYF. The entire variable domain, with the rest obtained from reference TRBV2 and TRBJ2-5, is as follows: EPEVTQTPSHQVTQMGQEVILRCVPISNHLYFYWYRQILGQKVEFLVSFYNNEISEKSEIFDDQFSVERPDGSNFTLKIRSTKLEDSAMYFCASSEGLRGQETQYFGPGTRLLVL.

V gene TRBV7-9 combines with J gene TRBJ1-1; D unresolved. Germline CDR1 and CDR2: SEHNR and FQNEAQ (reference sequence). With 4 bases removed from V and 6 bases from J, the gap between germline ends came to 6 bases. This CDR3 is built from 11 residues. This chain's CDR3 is CASSYEAEAFF. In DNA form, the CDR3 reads TGTGCCAGCAGCTACGAAGCTGAAGCTTTCTTT. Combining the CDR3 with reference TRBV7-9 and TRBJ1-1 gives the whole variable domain DTGVSQNPRHKITKRGQNVTFRCDPISEHNRLYWYRQTLGQGPEFLTYFQNEAQLEKSRLLSDRFSAERPKGSFSTLEIQRTEQGDSAMYLCASSYEAEAFFGQGTRLTVV.

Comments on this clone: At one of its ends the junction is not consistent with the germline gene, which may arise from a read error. This chain's CDR3 is CAWSPLTGRSENTIYF. CDR3 in DNA: TGTGCCTGGAGTCCTTTGACAGGGCGCTCTGAAAACACCATATATTTT. The chain is built from TRBV30 and TRBJ1-3; 7 bases line up with TRBD1. The CDR3 contains 16 residues. The V gene's germline CDR1 is GTSNPN and CDR2 SVGIG (reference sequence).